Below are 27 T cell receptor beta chains sequenced from a single sample in a study of shared clonotypes between healthy human individuals. Here immunoSEQ multiplex PCR was the method, and the copy in TCRdb shows in-frame clones only, minus some. The table records some 500,000 clones, about 96% of them present only once. The sequenced sample consisted of naive CD4+ T cells sorted from blood. Regarding subset: CD45RA+ positively selected. The receptors originated from a woman in her twenties or thirties in good health.

The chain links TRBV28 to TRBJ1-2; 8 positions agree with TRBD1. The CDR3 length is 14 residues. Trimming at V came to 6 bases and at J to 7 bases, leaving 10 bases not matched to a gene. Per germline, CDR1 MDHEN and CDR2 SYDVKM. The CDR3 DNA is TGTGCCAGCAGCTCCGGACAGGGCCTCGCTGGCTACACCTTC. It encodes CASSSGQGLAGYTF.

Regarding this clone: Different DNA sequences within this sample yield the same CDR3. The chain links TRBV5-1 to TRBJ2-7, with 7 positions matching TRBD2. Germline CDR1 and CDR2: SGHRS and YFSETQ. V dropped 0 bases and J dropped 1; count of bases not matched to a gene: 1. CDR3 size: 14 residues. The CDR3 coding sequence is TGCGCCAGCAGCTTGGGGACTAGTTCCTACGAGCAGTACTTC. Translating gives CASSLGTSSYEQYF. Looking up the rest from reference TRBV5-1 and TRBJ2-7 gives the full variable domain: KAGVTQTPRYLIKTRGQQVTLSCSPISGHRSVSWYQQTPGQGLQFLFEYFSETQRNKGNFPGRFSGRQFSNSRSEMNVSTLELGDSALYLCASSLGTSSYEQYFGPGTRLTVT.

The chain employs TRBV27 and TRBJ2-7; 12 bases agree with TRBD2. The CDR3 is 15 amino acids. V shed 5 bases, J shed 0 bases, and the junction held 2 bases outside the gene matches. Germline CDR1 is MNHEY and CDR2 is SMNVEV (reference sequence). CDR3 in amino acids: CASSKTSGSSYEQYF. The CDR3 DNA reads TGTGCCAGCAGTAAGACTAGCGGGAGCTCCTACGAGCAGTACTTC.

The chain links TRBV6-6 to TRBJ1-5; D is unclear. CDR1 is MNHNY, CDR2 SVGAGI, per germline (reference sequence). The CDR3 runs 13 residues. Trimming took off 5 bases at V and 0 bases at J, with 5 bases between the two ends. Here the CDR3 DNA reads TGTGCCAGCAGTGTCAATAGCAATCAGCCCCAGCATTTT. It encodes CASSVNSNQPQHF.

The chain joins TRBV30 to TRBJ1-1; no clear D. This CDR3 is 11 amino acids long. V lost 2 bases to trimming and J lost 7 bases, with 8 bases between them. CDR1 is GTSNPN and CDR2 is SVGIG in the germline V gene (reference sequence). The CDR3 reads CAWSRWGEAFF. DNA of the CDR3: TGTGCCTGGAGTCGCTGGGGTGAAGCTTTCTTT.

V and J are TRBV2 and TRBJ1-5; D unresolved. This CDR3 contains 12 residues. The germline V gene encodes CDR1 SNHLY and CDR2 FYNNEI. V was cut by 3 bases and J by 9 bases, with 9 bases left in between. The CDR3 DNA sequence: TGTGCCAGCAGTGACGCCGTAAGGCCCCAGCATTTT. It translates to CASSDAVRPQHF.

The chain carries TRBV10-3 and TRBJ2-7; possible D gene TRBD1, 8 bases. The CDR3 is made up of 14 amino acids. V was trimmed by 4 bases and J by 4 bases, leaving 14 bases between them. The germline CDR1 and CDR2 sequences are ENHRY and SYGVKD. In DNA, the CDR3 is TGTGCCATCAGTGTAACAGGGGGGGTTTACGAGCAGTACTTC. This codes for CAISVTGGVYEQYF.

The rearrangement uses TRBV4-1 and TRBJ2-5; 8 bases map to TRBD2. J gave up 11 bases and V 8 bases, and 13 bases lay outside the gene matches. The CDR3 is 13 amino acids. Germline V gives CDR1 MGHRA, CDR2 YSYEKL. The chain's CDR3 is CASSGLGGWEQYF. CDR3 bases: TGCGCCAGCTCGGGACTAGGGGGGTGGGAGCAGTACTTC.

V usage is TRBV4-1 and J usage is TRBJ2-5; 13 nucleotides agree with TRBD2. Germline CDR1 is MGHRA and CDR2 is YSYEKL. V trimming: 1 base; J trimming: 5 bases; junction bases outside the gene matches: 7. CDR3 size: 17 residues. The DNA for the CDR3 is TGCGCCAGCAGCCAAGTTCCTGGGACTAGCGGGATGGAGACCCAGTACTTC. Translation: CASSQVPGTSGMETQYF.

This chain uses TRBV19 with TRBJ2-1; D is possibly TRBD2 (5 bases). V was shortened by 6 bases and J by 4 bases, with 13 bases between the two germline ends. Germline assignment: CDR1 LNHDA and CDR2 SQIVND (reference sequence). The CDR3 totals 14 residues. The CDR3 DNA reads as TGTGCCAGTAGCAGGACTGGCTATTACAATGAGCAGTTCTTC. This gives the protein CASSRTGYYNEQFF.

The chain has TRBV2 and TRBJ1-3; D unresolved. V lost 10 bases and J lost 0, with 13 bases in between. CDR3 length: 14 amino acids. The germline gives CDR1 SNHLY, CDR2 FYNNEI. In DNA form, the CDR3 reads TGTGCCACTCCGACGGAGCCCTCTGGAAACACCATATATTTT. It yields the protein CATPTEPSGNTIYF.

This sequence joins TRBV6-5 and TRBJ1-1; the D is unclear. This CDR3 is 15 amino acids long. Between the trimmed V and J ends, which lost 0 bases and 6 bases, there was a span of 14 bases. The germline V gene encodes CDR1 MNHEY and CDR2 SVGAGI. CDR3: CASSYSTLRNPEAFF. The CDR3, as DNA: TGTGCCAGCAGTTACTCGACCCTTCGGAATCCTGAAGCTTTCTTT.

This sequence joins TRBV28 and TRBJ1-3; D is undetermined. This CDR3 has 14 amino acids. Germline V gives CDR1 MDHEN, CDR2 SYDVKM. Trimming shortened V by 2 bases and J by 2 bases, and 7 bases separated the two germline ends. The CDR3 spells CASSLHTTGNTIYF. The CDR3 DNA sequence: TGTGCCAGCAGTTTACACACCACTGGAAACACCATATATTTT.

The chain uses TRBV28 and TRBJ1-5; 7 bases are shared with TRBD1. Germline V gives CDR1 MDHEN, CDR2 SYDVKM. After removal of 7 bases from V and 3 bases from J, the junction contained 18 bases not matched to a gene. This CDR3 is built from 18 residues. CDR3 sequence reads: CASTQGGTALGFNQPQHF. In DNA form, the CDR3 reads TGTGCCAGCACCCAGGGGGGGACAGCCCTGGGCTTCAATCAGCCCCAGCATTTT.

This sequence joins TRBV19 and TRBJ2-1; 10 positions match TRBD2. The CDR3 is 16 amino acids. Germline V CDR1 and CDR2: LNHDA, SQIVND (reference sequence). After removal of 6 bases from V and 3 bases from J, the junction contained 8 bases not matched to a gene. CDR3 loop: CASSSPSSGSYNEQFF. The CDR3, as DNA: TGTGCCAGTAGCTCACCCTCTAGCGGGAGCTACAATGAGCAGTTCTTC.

The chain uses TRBV28 and TRBJ2-1, with 10 bases fitting TRBD2. The CDR3 sequence is 15 residues long. Germline CDR1 MDHEN, CDR2 SYDVKM. The V segment lost 6 bases and the J segment 4 bases; nucleotides outside the gene matches: 6. The CDR3: CASSQAGGLYNEQFF. CDR3 nucleotides: TGTGCCAGCAGCCAAGCGGGAGGGCTATACAATGAGCAGTTCTTC.

The rearrangement joins TRBV5-1 to TRBJ2-3, with 10 bases identical to TRBD2. J was trimmed by 2 bases and V by 0 bases; bases with no gene match: 3. This CDR3 has 16 residues. Germline V CDR1 and CDR2: SGHRS, YFSETQ. CDR3 residues: CASSLGLAGITDTQYF. DNA for the CDR3: TGCGCCAGCAGCTTGGGACTAGCGGGCATCACAGATACGCAGTATTTT. The variable domain in full, completed from reference TRBV5-1 and TRBJ2-3, reads KAGVTQTPRYLIKTRGQQVTLSCSPISGHRSVSWYQQTPGQGLQFLFEYFSETQRNKGNFPGRFSGRQFSNSRSEMNVSTLELGDSALYLCASSLGLAGITDTQYFGPGTRLTVL.

The chain combines TRBV7-9 with TRBJ2-5, with 13 bases matching TRBD2. The J call may be incorrect, as the DNA end agrees better with TRBJ2-7. The CDR3 has 17 amino acids. CDR1 SEHNR and CDR2 FQNEAQ come from the germline V gene (reference sequence). This CDR3 is CASSSVGLAGKGPEQYF. In nucleotides, the CDR3 is TGTGCCAGCAGCTCAGTGGGACTAGCGGGAAAGGGCCCCGAGCAGTACTTC.

The chain combines TRBV4-2 with TRBJ2-7, with 7 bases lining up with TRBD1. With V trimmed by 5 bases and J by 5 bases, 3 bases remained unmatched. In germline, CDR1 is LGHNA, CDR2 YNFKEQ. CDR3 size: 12 residues. DNA of the CDR3: TGTGCCAGCAGCACAGGGGTGGACGAGCAGTACTTC. Amino acid sequence: CASSTGVDEQYF.

The chain is built from TRBV30 and TRBJ2-1, with 9 bases fitting TRBD1. The V segment lost 1 base and the J segment 10 bases; nucleotides outside the gene matches: 17. The CDR3 is 17 residues long. Germline V gene lookup returns CDR1 GTSNPN and CDR2 SVGIG (reference sequence). Written as DNA, the CDR3 is TGTGCCTGGAGTGCCGGGACAGGGTCTGTGGGGCTTGGAGAGCAGTTCTTC. Translating gives CAWSAGTGSVGLGEQFF.

The gene calls are TRBV11-2 and TRBJ1-2, with D maybe TRBD1 (5 bases). The CDR3 extends over 15 amino acids. Germline V gene sequence: CDR1 SGHAT, CDR2 FQNNGV. Between the trimmed V and J ends, which lost 1 base and 4 bases, there was a span of 13 bases. The CDR3 region has the DNA TGTGCCAGCAGCTTAGTGCTGGGACTGGGCTATGGCTACACCTTC. As protein: CASSLVLGLGYGYTF.

The gene calls are TRBV28 and TRBJ2-1; D call uncertain. This CDR3 has 14 amino acids. Germline CDR1 is MDHEN and CDR2 is SYDVKM. Trimming left V 7 bases short and J 4 bases short, with 14 bases between. CDR3 DNA: TGTGCCAGCAAAACCCAGGACGGGTACAATGAGCAGTTCTTC. Encoded protein: CASKTQDGYNEQFF.

The chain couples TRBV5-4 to TRBJ2-4; 12 nucleotides match TRBD2. CDR3 length equals 14 residues. Germline loops: CDR1 SGHNT, CDR2 YYREEE (reference sequence). The trim removed 3 bases at V and 8 bases at J, leaving 3 bases unmatched. CDR3 in amino acids: CASSSSGRGDIQYF. The CDR3 coding sequence is TGTGCCAGCAGCTCTAGCGGGAGGGGGGACATTCAGTACTTC.

V is TRBV5-1 and J is TRBJ2-5, with D perhaps TRBD2 (5 bases). Trimming removed 0 bases from V and 2 bases from J, with 20 bases in between. The CDR3 extends over 18 amino acids. CDR1 is SGHRS, CDR2 YFSETQ, per germline. CDR3 sequence reads: CASSLVIVGAPPQETQYF. For the CDR3, the DNA is TGCGCCAGCAGCTTGGTTATTGTGGGAGCCCCCCCTCAAGAGACCCAGTACTTC. The complete variable domain, with remaining parts taken from reference TRBV5-1 and TRBJ2-5, reads KAGVTQTPRYLIKTRGQQVTLSCSPISGHRSVSWYQQTPGQGLQFLFEYFSETQRNKGNFPGRFSGRQFSNSRSEMNVSTLELGDSALYLCASSLVIVGAPPQETQYFGPGTRLLVL.

The V gene is TRBV2, the J gene TRBJ2-1; D might be TRBD2 (6 bases). With 7 bases removed from V and 8 bases from J, the gap between germline ends came to 18 bases. This CDR3 has 14 residues. Germline lookup yields CDR1 SNHLY and CDR2 FYNNEI. CDR3 sequence: CASTSPGVIDEQFF. The CDR3 bases are TGTGCCAGCACCTCTCCGGGAGTTATCGATGAGCAGTTCTTC. The whole variable domain, remainder taken from reference TRBV2 and TRBJ2-1, is EPEVTQTPSHQVTQMGQEVILRCVPISNHLYFYWYRQILGQKVEFLVSFYNNEISEKSEIFDDQFSVERPDGSNFTLKIRSTKLEDSAMYFCASTSPGVIDEQFFGPGTRLTVL.

This clone was recorded only once. The chain recombines TRBV27 with TRBJ2-7; 9 bases fit TRBD1. V lost 6 bases to trimming and J lost 3 bases; unmatched junction nucleotides: 6. The CDR3 loop spans 14 amino acids. Germline values: CDR1 MNHEY, CDR2 SMNVEV (reference sequence). CDR3 region: CASRTGTGLYEQYF. Written as DNA, the CDR3 is TGTGCCAGCAGGACCGGGACAGGGCTCTACGAGCAGTACTTC.

The rearrangement joins TRBV2 to TRBJ2-4; D not resolved. The V and J ends lost 3 bases and 7 bases respectively, with 16 bases between them. This CDR3 region has 15 residues. CDR1 is SNHLY and CDR2 is FYNNEI in the germline V gene. The CDR3 DNA follows: TGTGCCAGCAGTGATCTGGGGTTGAGAAAGAACATTCAGTACTTC. It translates to CASSDLGLRKNIQYF. Looking up the rest from reference TRBV2 and TRBJ2-4 gives the full variable domain: EPEVTQTPSHQVTQMGQEVILRCVPISNHLYFYWYRQILGQKVEFLVSFYNNEISEKSEIFDDQFSVERPDGSNFTLKIRSTKLEDSAMYFCASSDLGLRKNIQYFGAGTRLSVL.